The present T cell receptor (beta chain) was sequenced within a study of cytomegalovirus exposure and HLA in healthy donors. This CDR3 has 17 amino acids. V shed 5 bases, J shed 4 bases, and the junction held 13 bases outside the gene matches. Germline V gene lookup returns CDR1 SGHAT and CDR2 FQNNGV. Vbeta (60) and Jbeta (13) primers were used in the PCR. Profiled with immunoSEQ multiplex PCR; TCRdb holds only in-frame clones, not every one. Of 100,000 or so clones in the sample, about 66% were seen once. What was sequenced was PBMCs. The rearrangement uses TRBV11-2 and TRBJ1-2; 10 bases are a match to TRBD1. This clonotype was sampled from a man aged 25 to 40 in good health and CMV-seronegative. As DNA, the CDR3 is TGTGCCAGCAGCGAAGCCGGGACAGGGGCAACCCTCTATGGCTACACCTTC. Amino acids: CASSEAGTGATLYGYTF.